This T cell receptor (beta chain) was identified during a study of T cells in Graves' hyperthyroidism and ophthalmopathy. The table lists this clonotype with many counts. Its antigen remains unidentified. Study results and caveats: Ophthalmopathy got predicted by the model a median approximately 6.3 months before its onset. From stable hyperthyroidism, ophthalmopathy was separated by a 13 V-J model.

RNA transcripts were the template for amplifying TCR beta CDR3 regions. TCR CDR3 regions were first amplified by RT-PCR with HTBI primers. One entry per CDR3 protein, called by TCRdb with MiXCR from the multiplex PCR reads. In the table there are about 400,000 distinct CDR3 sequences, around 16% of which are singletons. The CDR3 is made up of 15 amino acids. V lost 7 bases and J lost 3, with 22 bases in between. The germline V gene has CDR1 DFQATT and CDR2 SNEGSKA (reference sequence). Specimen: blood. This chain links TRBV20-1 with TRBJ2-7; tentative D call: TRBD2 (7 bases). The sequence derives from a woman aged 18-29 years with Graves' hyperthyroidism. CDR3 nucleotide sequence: TGCAGTGTAGAGGGGCGGGGGCAGGATGGCTACGAGCAGTACTTC. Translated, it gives CSVEGRGQDGYEQYF.